Following are 6 T cell receptor beta chains from one sample sequenced in a study of blood T cell repertoires in COVID-19. This table comes from immunoSEQ multiplex PCR, and its TCRdb copy is limited to in-frame clones, with some not included. This sample has 180,000 or so clones, with approximately 78% found just once. Sequencing input: peripheral blood. These receptors were obtained from a woman of 80 years or more with active or convalescent COVID-19.

This clone turned up a few times. The CDR3 region is CASSLSDRFTVTNEKLFF. The CDR3 bases are TGTGCCAGCAGTTTATCGGACAGGTTCACCGTTACCAATGAAAAACTGTTTTTT. The J gene is TRBJ1-4, the V gene TRBV28; 7 nucleotides align to TRBD1. Per germline, CDR1 MDHEN and CDR2 SYDVKM. Trimming took 1 base from V and 5 from J; bases not matched to a gene: 13. CDR3 length: 18 amino acids. Drawing the rest from reference TRBV28 and TRBJ1-4, the complete variable domain is DVKVTQSSRYLVKRTGEKVFLECVQDMDHENMFWYRQDPGLGLRLIYFSYDVKMKEKGDIPEGYSVSREKKERFSLILESASTNQTSMYLCASSLSDRFTVTNEKLFFGSGTQLSVL.

The V call is TRBV5-4, the J call TRBJ1-1, with a tentative D call TRBD1 (5 bases). This CDR3 is 14 amino acids long. Looked up from germline, CDR1 is SGHNT and CDR2 is YYREEE (reference sequence). The ends were cut back, 3 bases at V and 0 bases at J, with 9 bases in the middle. CDR3 DNA: TGTGCCAGCAGCTGGGGGGGTGTGAACACTGAAGCTTTCTTT. Protein: CASSWGGVNTEAFF.

The chain carries TRBV10-1 and TRBJ1-5; no clear D. The V gene lost 8 bases and the J gene lost 0 bases, with 11 bases spanning the gap. The CDR3 has 14 amino acids. Germline V lookup: CDR1 WNHNN, CDR2 SYGVQD (reference sequence). The CDR3 loop reads CASWFVYSNQPQHF. The CDR3 DNA follows: TGCGCCAGCTGGTTCGTCTATAGCAATCAGCCCCAGCATTTT.

The chain recombines TRBV11-2 with TRBJ2-1; no firm D call. Trimming removed 1 base at V and 6 bases at J, with 10 bases between. The CDR3 runs to 14 residues. Germline lookup yields CDR1 SGHAT and CDR2 FQNNGV. CDR3 region: CASSLGLSSNEQFF. In DNA form, the CDR3 reads TGTGCCAGCAGCTTAGGACTCTCTAGCAATGAGCAGTTCTTC. Looking up the rest from reference TRBV11-2 and TRBJ2-1 gives the full variable domain: EAGVAQSPRYKIIEKRQSVAFWCNPISGHATLYWYQQILGQGPKLLIQFQNNGVVDDSQLPKDRFSAERLKGVDSTLKIQPAKLEDSAVYLCASSLGLSSNEQFFGPGTRLTVL.

V gene TRBV28 combines with J gene TRBJ1-5; weak D call: TRBD1 (5 bases). V gave up 5 bases and J gave up 1 base, with 9 bases separating them. Germline assignment: CDR1 MDHEN and CDR2 SYDVKM. There are 14 residues in the CDR3. The CDR3 region has the DNA TGTGCCAGCAGTGCCGGGGGGAGCAATCAGCCCCAGCATTTT. As protein: CASSAGGSNQPQHF.

The chain couples TRBV4-1 to TRBJ2-1; 16 bases map to TRBD2. V gave up 1 base and J gave up 12 bases; unmatched junction bases: 9. The CDR3 runs to 17 residues. CDR1 and CDR2 from the germline V gene are MGHRA and YSYEKL. In nucleotides, the CDR3 is TGCGCCAGCAGCCAAGCCCGGGGACTAGCGGGGGGGATAGGGCAGTTCTTC. Translating it yields CASSQARGLAGGIGQFF.